A selection of T cell receptor beta chains follows, all from one sample in a study of blood T cells in healthy people across ages. A single record per CDR3 protein comes from TCRdb applying MiXCR to the 5' RACE reads. This table has 1.8 million or so distinct CDR3 sequences, roughly two fifths appearing once. The sample was blood. The receptors come from a human donor in good health. Each CDR3 is given with its conserved first and last residue. Each record gives: D gene, J gene, clone size, V gene, CDR3 protein, CDR3 DNA. A D gene is named only where the DNA matches it firmly. Size tells how often a clone was seen (once, few, many) or the class of an expanded clone, and some rows leave it out.

d_call: .; j_call: TRBJ2-3; clone_size: few; v_call: TRBV6-2/TRBV6-3; cdr3_aa: CASSPQRNTQYF; cdr3_nt: TGTGCCAGCAGTCCCCAAAGGAATACGCAGTATTTT
d_call: .; j_call: TRBJ1-1; clone_size: .; v_call: TRBV29-1; cdr3_aa: CSVASIGDTEAFF; cdr3_nt: TGCAGCGTTGCCTCGATAGGGGACACTGAAGCTTTCTTT
d_call: .; j_call: TRBJ2-3; clone_size: .; v_call: TRBV4-2; cdr3_aa: CASSPPNPYTDTQYF; cdr3_nt: TGTGCCAGCAGCCCCCCCAATCCTTACACAGATACGCAGTATTTT
d_call: TRBD1; j_call: TRBJ2-5; clone_size: .; v_call: TRBV7-9; cdr3_aa: CAGRITQGMGETQYF; cdr3_nt: TGTGCCGGCAGGATAACACAGGGGATGGGGGAGACCCAGTACTTC
d_call: .; j_call: TRBJ2-7; clone_size: few; v_call: TRBV12-3/TRBV12-4; cdr3_aa: CASAGHPTGEQYF; cdr3_nt: TGTGCCAGCGCAGGACACCCTACCGGCGAGCAGTACTTC
d_call: .; j_call: TRBJ2-7; clone_size: once; v_call: TRBV28; cdr3_aa: CASSLPSFPNEQYF; cdr3_nt: TGTGCCAGCAGTTTACCTTCCTTCCCGAACGAGCAGTACTTC
d_call: .; j_call: TRBJ1-2; clone_size: few; v_call: TRBV27; cdr3_aa: CASSLAEGTGYTF; cdr3_nt: TGTGCCAGCAGTTTGGCTGAAGGAACAGGCTACACCTTC
d_call: TRBD1; j_call: TRBJ1-5; clone_size: .; v_call: TRBV6-2/TRBV6-3; cdr3_aa: CASSLMDRAYSNQPQHF; cdr3_nt: TGTGCCAGCAGTCTAATGGACAGGGCCTATAGCAATCAGCCCCAGCATTTT
d_call: TRBD1; j_call: TRBJ1-2; clone_size: .; v_call: TRBV27; cdr3_aa: CASTNRGDYGYTF; cdr3_nt: TGTGCCAGCACTAACAGGGGGGACTATGGCTACACCTTC
d_call: TRBD1; j_call: TRBJ2-5; clone_size: .; v_call: TRBV10-3; cdr3_aa: CAIRRTGGIDNEQYF; cdr3_nt: TGTGCCATCAGACGGACAGGGGGAATAGACAATGAGCAGTACTTC
d_call: TRBD1; j_call: TRBJ1-2; clone_size: many; v_call: TRBV20-1; cdr3_aa: CSARDGQGGYGYTF; cdr3_nt: TGCAGTGCTAGAGATGGACAGGGGGGCTATGGCTACACCTTC
d_call: .; j_call: TRBJ1-5; clone_size: .; v_call: TRBV7-9; cdr3_aa: CASSGSQEPYQPQHF; cdr3_nt: TGTGCCAGCAGCGGCTCACAGGAACCGTATCAGCCCCAGCATTTT
d_call: .; j_call: TRBJ2-6; clone_size: few; v_call: TRBV5-1; cdr3_aa: CASSLAIGAPGANVLTF; cdr3_nt: TGCGCCAGCAGCTTGGCCATAGGGGCTCCTGGGGCCAACGTCCTGACTTTC
d_call: TRBD1; j_call: TRBJ2-5; clone_size: .; v_call: TRBV7-7; cdr3_aa: CASSLAGQGEETQYF; cdr3_nt: TGTGCCAGCAGCTTAGCGGGACAGGGTGAGGAGACCCAGTACTTC
d_call: .; j_call: TRBJ2-5; clone_size: many; v_call: TRBV29-1; cdr3_aa: CSVGFRALQETQYF; cdr3_nt: TGCAGCGTTGGTTTCAGGGCCCTCCAAGAGACCCAGTACTTC
d_call: .; j_call: TRBJ1-2; clone_size: few; v_call: TRBV29-1; cdr3_aa: CSVLKPTENSLYGYTF; cdr3_nt: TGCAGCGTACTAAAACCTACAGAAAATTCCCTCTATGGCTACACCTTC
d_call: .; j_call: TRBJ2-7; clone_size: few; v_call: TRBV29-1; cdr3_aa: CSVAERDIGYEQYF; cdr3_nt: TGCAGCGTAGCGGAACGGGACATTGGATACGAGCAGTACTTC
d_call: TRBD1; j_call: TRBJ2-5; clone_size: .; v_call: TRBV7-9; cdr3_aa: CATDRDGETQYF; cdr3_nt: TGTGCCACCGACAGGGACGGGGAGACCCAGTACTTC
d_call: .; j_call: TRBJ1-3; clone_size: .; v_call: TRBV27; cdr3_aa: CASSSTSENTIYF; cdr3_nt: TGTGCCAGCAGTTCTACATCGGAAAACACCATATATTTT
d_call: TRBD1; j_call: TRBJ2-5; clone_size: .; v_call: TRBV12-5; cdr3_aa: CASALRHVLTGSGSETQYF; cdr3_nt: TGTGCTAGTGCCTTACGTCACGTGTTGACAGGGTCCGGGTCGGAGACCCAGTACTTC
d_call: .; j_call: TRBJ2-4; clone_size: few; v_call: TRBV15; cdr3_aa: CATSSVREGVWAKNIQYF; cdr3_nt: TGTGCCACCAGCAGCGTGAGAGAGGGGGTTTGGGCCAAAAACATTCAGTACTTC
d_call: TRBD2; j_call: TRBJ2-1; clone_size: .; v_call: TRBV10-3; cdr3_aa: CAIKTSGGSYEQFF; cdr3_nt: TGTGCCATAAAGACTAGCGGGGGCTCCTACGAGCAGTTCTTC
d_call: .; j_call: TRBJ2-1; clone_size: many; v_call: TRBV7-9; cdr3_aa: CASSRTVGAYNEQFF; cdr3_nt: TGTGCCAGCAGCCGGACCGTAGGCGCCTACAATGAGCAGTTCTTC
d_call: .; j_call: TRBJ1-6; clone_size: .; v_call: TRBV7-2; cdr3_aa: CASSLGGARYNSPLHF; cdr3_nt: TGTGCCAGCAGCTTAGGGGGGGCTAGGTATAATTCACCCCTCCACTTT
d_call: .; j_call: TRBJ1-4; clone_size: few; v_call: TRBV15; cdr3_aa: CATSRVNEKLFF; cdr3_nt: TGTGCCACCAGCAGGGTTAATGAAAAACTGTTTTTT